A single sample gave rise to the 29 T cell receptor beta chains below, sequenced in a study of CD8 T cells in ankylosing spondylitis (dated by TCRdb to 2016 to 2017). The library was prepared using 5' RACE. TCRdb lists the instrument as Illumina HiSeq 2500. Using fastp at Q25 and MiXCR, TCRdb reprocessed the public reads and kept productive beta chains. CDR3 protein sequences are deduplicated, and each keeps its most common genes and DNA. The sample contains under 150,000 distinct CDR3 sequences, about an eighth of them found a single time. Clones ranked in the top ten supply 2.5% to 3% of the sample. The specimen was blood, either unsorted or a sorted T cell fraction (not recorded which). The source is a female donor with ankylosing spondylitis or in good health (not recorded which).

The chain has TRBV6-4 and TRBJ2-1, with TRBD2 identical over 13 bases. Germline V gene lookup returns CDR1 MRHNA and CDR2 SNTAGT. J lost 13 bases, V lost 4 bases, and 4 bases had no gene match. The CDR3 is made up of 13 amino acids. Here the CDR3 DNA reads TGTGCCAGCAGTGTCCGGACTAGCGGGAGTCAGTTCTTC. Translating gives CASSVRTSGSQFF.

Only a few counts were recorded for this clonotype. The V call is TRBV7-6, the J call TRBJ2-2; D possibly corresponds to TRBD2 (6 bases). V lost 5 bases and J lost 5, with 12 bases in between. CDR1 and CDR2 (germline): SGHVS, FNYEAQ. The CDR3 spans 14 residues. CDR3 loop: CASSASGVTGELFF. The CDR3 DNA is TGTGCCAGCAGCGCCTCGGGAGTTACCGGGGAGCTGTTTTTT. The full variable domain, completed using reference TRBV7-6 and TRBJ2-2, is GAGVSQSPRYKVTKRGQDVALRCDPISGHVSLYWYRQALGQGPEFLTYFNYEAQQDKSGLPNDRFSAERPEGSISTLTIQRTEQRDSAMYRCASSASGVTGELFFGEGSRLTVL.

The chain employs TRBV20-1 and TRBJ2-7, with a weak D call TRBD2 (5 bases). Trimming cost V 3 bases and J 5 bases, with 17 bases left between them. The CDR3 runs to 14 residues. In germline, CDR1 is DFQATT, CDR2 SNEGSKA (reference sequence). This chain's CDR3 is CSASSVNLADEQYF. The CDR3 DNA is TGCAGTGCTAGCTCTGTGAACCTAGCAGACGAGCAGTACTTC.

This clonotype was seen repeatedly, ten times or more. The chain employs TRBV20-1 and TRBJ2-1, with D possibly being TRBD1 or TRBD2 (7 bases each). This CDR3 region has 17 residues. The germline V gene has CDR1 DFQATT and CDR2 SNEGSKA (reference sequence). The V gene lost 6 bases and the J gene lost 0 bases, with 21 bases spanning the gap. CDR3 nucleotide sequence: TGCAGTGCCCCTCGTTGGGAGGGGGCGAGCTCCTACAATGAGCAGTTCTTC. Protein: CSAPRWEGASSYNEQFF.

V and J are TRBV7-9 and TRBJ2-1; 10 bases are shared with TRBD2. The germline gives CDR1 SEHNR, CDR2 FQNEAQ (reference sequence). Trimming cost V 2 bases and J 10 bases; bases outside gene matches: 2. CDR3 length: 13 amino acids. The DNA for the CDR3 is TGTGCCAGCAGCTTACCTAGCGGGAGAGAGCAGTTCTTC. Protein sequence: CASSLPSGREQFF.

On this clonotype itself: The germline gene is not matched at one end of the junction; a read error may be the cause. The chain carries TRBV12-3 or TRBV12-4 and TRBJ1-3, with no clear D. The CDR3 length is 12 residues. CDR3 sequence (DNA): TGTGCCGGCAGCACCGGGGGAAACACCATATATTTT. The encoded protein is CAGSTGGNTIYF.

The CDR3 loop is CASSLMASGGKGGELFF. The CDR3 coding sequence is TGTGCCAGCAGCTTAATGGCTAGCGGGGGGAAAGGCGGGGAGCTGTTTTTT. The chain is built from TRBV7-3 and TRBJ2-2; 11 bases agree with TRBD2. After removal of 1 base from V and 7 bases from J, the junction contained 8 bases not matched to a gene. Germline V gene sequence: CDR1 SGHTA, CDR2 FQGTGA. The CDR3 is 17 residues long.

J is TRBJ2-2 and V is TRBV5-1; D tentatively reads TRBD1 or TRBD2 (5 bases each). Germline V lookup: CDR1 SGHRS, CDR2 YFSETQ. CDR3 size: 16 residues. V gave up 1 base and J gave up 1 base, with 11 bases separating them. CDR3 sequence (DNA): TGCGCCAGCAGCTTGCGGGGCGCGGGGAACACCGGGGAGCTGTTTTTT. Protein product: CASSLRGAGNTGELFF.

In its sample, this clonotype was seen many times. This chain uses TRBV29-1 with TRBJ2-3; D gene ambiguous. Germline lookup yields CDR1 SQVTM and CDR2 ANQGSEA. V was cut by 4 bases and J by 0 bases, with 5 bases left in between. This CDR3 contains 12 residues. CDR3 residues: CSVASSTDTQYF. The CDR3 coding sequence is TGCAGCGTTGCCTCCAGCACAGATACGCAGTATTTT.

The J gene is TRBJ2-5, the V gene TRBV19; no definite D call. V lost 10 bases to trimming and J lost 4 bases, with 13 bases between them. The CDR3 runs 12 residues. CDR1 is LNHDA and CDR2 is SQIVND in the germline V gene (reference sequence). As DNA, the CDR3 is TGTGCCACCGCAACGAGAGGAGAGACCCAGTACTTC. This sequence encodes CATATRGETQYF.

Remarks on this clonotype: A much more abundant neighbour one base away suggests this may be a read error. The rearrangement links TRBV20-1 to TRBJ2-5; D possibly corresponds to TRBD1 (5 bases). V was cut by 4 bases and J by 5 bases, with 11 bases left in between. The CDR3 contains 12 residues. Germline V gives CDR1 DFQATT, CDR2 SNEGSKA (reference sequence). CDR3 nucleotides: TGCAGTGCTACAGGGTTCCACGAGACCCAGTACTTC. Residues: CSATGFHETQYF.

The chain is built from TRBV6-6 and TRBJ2-7; no reliable D call. The V and J ends lost 7 bases and 0 bases respectively, with 7 bases between them. The CDR3 has 12 amino acids. CDR1 is MNHNY, CDR2 SVGAGI, per germline (reference sequence). CDR3 sequence reads: CASNGGSYEQYF. The CDR3 coding sequence is TGTGCCAGCAATGGCGGCTCCTACGAGCAGTACTTC.

This clonotype was detected ten times or more. V usage is TRBV6-1 and J usage is TRBJ2-3, with D possibly TRBD1 on 5 matching bases. The CDR3 is 16 amino acids. V lost 6 bases to trimming and J lost 3 bases, with 19 bases between them. Germline CDR1 and CDR2: MNHNS and SASEGT. The CDR3 DNA sequence: TGTGCCAGCAGCGCCCGACCCGAAAGGGGTACAGATACGCAGTATTTT. Translation gives CASSARPERGTDTQYF.

This chain joins TRBV7-9 and TRBJ1-1; D perhaps matches TRBD1 (6 bases). The CDR3 loop spans 14 amino acids. From germline, CDR1 is SEHNR and CDR2 FQNEAQ (reference sequence). With 6 bases removed from V and 3 bases from J, the gap between germline ends came to 14 bases. This CDR3 is CASRQRGGDTEAFF. Written as DNA, the CDR3 is TGTGCCAGCAGACAGCGGGGGGGCGACACTGAAGCTTTCTTT.

V gene TRBV5-3 combines with J gene TRBJ1-4; tentative D call: TRBD1 (6 bases). TRBV5-3 is reported as an ORF; its role is uncertain. V lost 4 bases and J 3 bases, leaving 25 bases between the germline ends. The CDR3 sequence is 19 residues long. CDR3 nucleotides: TGTGCCAGAAGCCGTGAAGAACAGGGTCCTAGGGACGCTAATGAAAAACTGTTTTTT. Protein: CARSREEQGPRDANEKLFF.

In this sample, this clonotype turned up many times. V is TRBV4-1 and J is TRBJ2-3, with D perhaps given as TRBD1 or TRBD2 (5 bases each). Germline V gene sequence: CDR1 MGHRA, CDR2 YSYEKL. The V end was cut by 1 base, the J end by 5 bases, with 13 bases between. CDR3 length: 15 amino acids. CDR3 sequence: CASSQVGSGGDTQYF. The CDR3 DNA is TGCGCCAGCAGCCAAGTGGGATCTGGGGGAGATACGCAGTATTTT.

This clonotype came up a few times. The chain combines TRBV29-1 with TRBJ2-1, with TRBD1 matching 9 bases. The CDR3 length is 14 residues. V lost 1 base to trimming and J lost 7 bases; unmatched junction nucleotides: 5. The germline gives CDR1 SQVTM, CDR2 ANQGSEA. The chain's CDR3 is CSVEGDRGWNEQFF. CDR3 in DNA: TGCAGCGTTGAAGGCGACAGGGGGTGGAATGAGCAGTTCTTC.

In its sample, this clonotype was seen many times. The chain uses TRBV20-1 and TRBJ2-7; no clear D. Germline V gives CDR1 DFQATT, CDR2 SNEGSKA (reference sequence). The CDR3 extends over 12 amino acids. The ends were cut back, 3 bases at V and 0 bases at J, with 6 bases in the middle. CDR3 in amino acids: CSASPNSYEQYF. The CDR3 bases are TGCAGTGCTAGTCCTAACTCCTACGAGCAGTACTTC.

This clonotype has at least ten counts. This chain links TRBV12-3 or TRBV12-4 with TRBJ2-1, with D unclear. Trimming took 5 bases from V and 7 from J, leaving 6 bases between them. This CDR3 spans 11 amino acids. CDR3 region: CASSIINEQFF. For the CDR3, the DNA is TGTGCCAGCAGTATTATTAATGAGCAGTTCTTC.

This clonotype was counted a few times. The chain employs TRBV3-1 and TRBJ1-5, with D hard to call. Looked up from germline, CDR1 is LGHDT and CDR2 is YNNKEL (reference sequence). Trimming removed 0 bases from V and 3 bases from J, with 9 bases in between. This CDR3 region has 15 residues. CDR3 in amino acids: CASSQDNRLNQPQHF. The CDR3, as DNA: TGTGCCAGCAGCCAAGATAACAGACTCAATCAGCCCCAGCATTTT.

In its sample, this clonotype was seen a few times. The chain carries TRBV19 and TRBJ2-7, with D maybe TRBD1 (6 bases). CDR3 length equals 13 residues. V was shortened by 4 bases and J by 1 base, with 8 bases between the two germline ends. CDR1 LNHDA and CDR2 SQIVND come from the germline V gene (reference sequence). CDR3 coding DNA: TGTGCCAGTAGTAAGCAGGGGTCCTACGAGCAGTACTTC. It translates to CASSKQGSYEQYF.

This clonotype was detected ten times or more. The rearrangement joins TRBV12-3 or TRBV12-4 to TRBJ2-4; D perhaps matches TRBD1 (6 bases). The length of the CDR3 is 13 residues. Trimming pared 10 bases from V and 1 base from J, leaving 11 bases between. The CDR3 DNA is TGTGCCACACAGGGCCTGGCCAAAAACATTCAGTACTTC. Amino acid sequence: CATQGLAKNIQYF.

There are a few counts of this clonotype. At one end, the junction sequence differs from germline, possibly due to a read error. The chain employs TRBV5-1 and TRBJ2-7; D unresolved. CDR1 and CDR2 from the germline V gene are SGHRS and YFSETQ. CDR3 length equals 14 residues. The CDR3 DNA reads TGCGCCAGCAGCTTTGACATCGCCTCCTACGAGAAGTACTTC. This codes for CASSFDIASYEKYF. Looking up the rest from reference TRBV5-1 and TRBJ2-7 gives the full variable domain: KAGVTQTPRYLIKTRGQQVTLSCSPISGHRSVSWYQQTPGQGLQFLFEYFSETQRNKGNFPGRFSGRQFSNSRSEMNVSTLELGDSALYLCASSFDIASYEKYFGPGTRLTVT.

This clonotype has only a few counts. The chain links TRBV3-1 to TRBJ1-2; D not resolved. Per germline, CDR1 LGHDT and CDR2 YNNKEL (reference sequence). The CDR3 sequence is 12 residues long. V was cut by 0 bases and J by 7 bases, with 6 bases left in between. The CDR3 is CASSQDQGGYTF. CDR3 nucleotides: TGTGCCAGCAGCCAAGATCAAGGTGGCTACACCTTC.

This clonotype occurred a few times. The chain links TRBV20-1 to TRBJ2-7, with D possibly matching TRBD2 (5 bases). There are 13 residues in the CDR3. V was shortened by 0 bases and J by 4 bases, with 10 bases between the two germline ends. Germline CDR1 is DFQATT and CDR2 is SNEGSKA (reference sequence). CDR3: CSARDVATYEQYF. Written as DNA, the CDR3 is TGCAGTGCTAGAGACGTAGCGACTTACGAGCAGTACTTC.

This clonotype has a count of ten or more. The V gene is TRBV29-1, the J gene TRBJ2-7, with D unclear. The CDR3 has 13 amino acids. V was clipped by 1 base and J by 4 bases, with 11 bases between them. Germline values: CDR1 SQVTM, CDR2 ANQGSEA. This chain's CDR3 is CSVEGAGTYEQYF. The CDR3 coding sequence is TGCAGCGTTGAAGGGGCAGGAACTTACGAGCAGTACTTC.

Many counts were recorded for this clonotype. This rearrangement joins TRBV5-1 to TRBJ2-2; D is perhaps TRBD1 or TRBD2 (5 bases each). Germline V gene lookup returns CDR1 SGHRS and CDR2 YFSETQ. The CDR3 is made up of 14 amino acids. Trimming shortened V by 1 base and J by 6 bases, and 10 bases separated the two germline ends. The CDR3 sequence is CASSLKGSSGELFF. The CDR3 DNA reads as TGCGCCAGCAGCTTGAAGGGGAGTTCCGGGGAGCTGTTTTTT.

The chain uses TRBV20-1 and TRBJ1-5, with D possibly being TRBD1 (5 bases). The CDR3 consists of 13 residues. Germline CDR1 DFQATT, CDR2 SNEGSKA (reference sequence). V shed 3 bases and J shed 4 bases, with 10 bases lying between them. The CDR3 region has the DNA TGCAGTGCTAGGGGGACTTATAATCAGCCCCAGCATTTT. Its protein is CSARGTYNQPQHF.

A few counts support this clonotype. The rearrangement joins TRBV5-1 to TRBJ1-1; D remains unclear. Trimming took off 4 bases at V and 2 bases at J, with 15 bases between the two ends. CDR1 SGHRS and CDR2 YFSETQ come from the germline V gene. The CDR3 is 15 amino acids. CDR3 amino acids: CASSLLKGGNTEAFF. The CDR3 bases are TGCGCCAGCAGCCTCCTTAAGGGAGGTAACACTGAAGCTTTCTTT. The full variable domain, in which reference TRBV5-1 and TRBJ1-1 provide the parts outside the CDR3, is KAGVTQTPRYLIKTRGQQVTLSCSPISGHRSVSWYQQTPGQGLQFLFEYFSETQRNKGNFPGRFSGRQFSNSRSEMNVSTLELGDSALYLCASSLLKGGNTEAFFGQGTRLTVV.